This T cell receptor (beta chain) is drawn from a study of technical replicates of blood from a handful of donors. Some clones are missing from TCRdb's copy, which holds only in-frame ones; the method was immunoSEQ multiplex PCR. The table has approximately 94,000 clones, 90% to 97% seen once. The CDR3 length is 15 residues. Looked up from germline, CDR1 is SGHTA and CDR2 is FQGTGA. V was cut by 6 bases and J by 1 base, with 13 bases left in between. Only one count was recorded for this clone. The TCR originated in a human donor in good health. V usage is TRBV7-3 and J usage is TRBJ2-1; tentative D call: TRBD2 (5 bases). The sequencing input was T cells isolated from PBMCs. CDR3 nucleotides: TGTGCCAGCAGTCGAGACGGAGGATCCTACAATGAGCAGTTCTTC. Translated, it gives CASSRDGGSYNEQFF.